This passage covers 6 T cell receptor beta chains from one sample sequenced in a study of spatial heterogeneity in lung cancer. From the 5' RACE reads, TCRdb called clonotypes with MiXCR, one entry per CDR3 protein. The sample has around 4,000 distinct CDR3 sequences; over 20% are singletons. The time point is: sample taken at primary tumor resection. Sequencing covered unsorted whole RNA taken from tumor, nontumor lung or frozen PBMC. The source was normal lung tissue next to the tumor, collected at surgery. These receptors originate from a female donor with early-stage non-small cell lung cancer.

This clonotype counts as medium-sized. As an off-target read in a library built for alpha chains, this beta chain has a frequency of little significance. The chain carries TRBV20-1 and TRBJ2-5; D unclear. Between the trimmed V and J ends, which lost 3 bases and 2 bases, there was a span of 10 bases. The CDR3 runs 13 residues. The germline V gene encodes CDR1 DFQATT and CDR2 SNEGSKA (reference sequence). The CDR3 sequence: CSASPRAQETQYF. The CDR3 coding sequence is TGCAGTGCTAGCCCCCGGGCACAAGAGACCCAGTACTTC.

This clonotype is labeled as medium-sized. This beta chain turned up in a library designed for alpha chains; as an off-target read, its abundance says little. The chain has TRBV7-2 and TRBJ2-3; tentatively, D is TRBD1 (6 bases). Trimming took off 5 bases at V and 2 bases at J, with 17 bases between the two ends. Germline loops: CDR1 SGHTA, CDR2 FQGNSA. There are 16 residues in the CDR3. CDR3 amino acids: CASSGGEGRITDTQYF. CDR3 nucleotide sequence: TGTGCCAGCAGCGGGGGCGAGGGGCGTATCACAGATACGCAGTATTTT.

A remark on this clonotype: Found in a library prepared for alpha chains, this beta chain is an off-target read, and its abundance has little meaning. This rearrangement joins TRBV10-3 to TRBJ2-3; 10 bases agree with TRBD2. CDR3 length: 15 residues. After removal of 10 bases from V and 0 bases from J, the junction contained 7 bases not matched to a gene. Germline V lookup: CDR1 ENHRY, CDR2 SYGVKD. CDR3 sequence: CANAIAGGSTDTQYF. The CDR3 coding sequence is TGTGCCAACGCTATAGCGGGGGGAAGCACAGATACGCAGTATTTT.

Details on this clonotype: The size of this beta chain means little, since it is a stray read in a library made for alpha chains. V gene TRBV28 combines with J gene TRBJ2-7; 7 positions agree with TRBD1. Germline CDR1 reads MDHEN; CDR2 reads SYDVKM. The length of the CDR3 is 17 residues. V gave up 6 bases and J gave up 0 bases; unmatched junction bases: 14. CDR3 sequence (DNA): TGTGCCAGCAGCAACGGACAGGATAACTATTTCTCCTACGAGCAGTACTTC. Protein product: CASSNGQDNYFSYEQYF.

This clonotype was detected ten times or more. A library made for alpha chains picked up this beta chain off target, so its size means little. The chain carries TRBV12-3 or TRBV12-4 and TRBJ1-6; D call uncertain. V gave up 0 bases and J gave up 7 bases, with 10 bases separating them. CDR3 size: 15 residues. The CDR3, as DNA: TGTGCCAGCAGTTTAGCGCATCTGGGAAATTCACCCCTCCACTTT. Protein: CASSLAHLGNSPLHF.

This clonotype is categorized as medium-sized. Because this beta chain is a stray read in a library intended to capture alpha chains, its abundance should not be given much weight. V usage is TRBV7-2 and J usage is TRBJ1-6, with D possibly matching TRBD1 (5 bases). CDR1 SGHTA and CDR2 FQGNSA come from the germline V gene. The CDR3 contains 14 residues. Trimming pared 5 bases from V and 7 bases from J, leaving 12 bases between. The CDR3 protein is CASSRDWTNSPLHF. CDR3 nucleotide sequence: TGTGCCAGCAGCAGGGACTGGACGAATTCACCCCTCCACTTT.